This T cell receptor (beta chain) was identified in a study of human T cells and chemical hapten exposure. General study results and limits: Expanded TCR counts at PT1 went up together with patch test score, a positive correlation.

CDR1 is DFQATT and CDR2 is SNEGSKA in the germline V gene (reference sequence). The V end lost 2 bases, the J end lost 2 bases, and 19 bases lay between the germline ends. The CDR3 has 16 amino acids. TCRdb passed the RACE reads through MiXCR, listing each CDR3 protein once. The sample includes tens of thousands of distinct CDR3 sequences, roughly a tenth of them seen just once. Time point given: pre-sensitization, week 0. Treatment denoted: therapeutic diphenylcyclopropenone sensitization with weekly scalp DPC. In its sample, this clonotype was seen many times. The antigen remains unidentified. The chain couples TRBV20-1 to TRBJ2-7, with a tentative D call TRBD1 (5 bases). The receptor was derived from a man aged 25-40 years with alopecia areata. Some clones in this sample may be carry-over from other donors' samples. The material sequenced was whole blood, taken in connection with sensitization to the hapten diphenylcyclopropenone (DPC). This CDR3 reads CSARFYGVQDPYEQYF. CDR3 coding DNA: TGCAGTGCTAGATTCTATGGGGTACAGGACCCCTACGAGCAGTACTTC.